This TCR beta chain emerged from a study of T cells in Graves' hyperthyroidism and ophthalmopathy. Amplification of TCR beta CDR3 regions was performed using RNA transcripts as template. A set of HTBI primers served as the primers for a first-round RT-PCR of the TCR CDR3. TCRdb called the multiplex PCR reads again in MiXCR, with one record for every CDR3 protein. The sample shows about 300,000 distinct CDR3 sequences, roughly an eighth of them seen only once. The CDR3 runs 15 residues. Trimming removed 0 bases from V and 5 bases from J, with 14 bases in between. The V gene's germline CDR1 is MNHEY and CDR2 SMNVEV (reference sequence). It was considered stable Graves' hyperthyroidism when ophthalmopathy did not progress within 18 months. Not enrolled were patients with uncontrolled infection, other autoimmune disease, pregnancy or lactation. This clonotype was detected ten times or more.

The receptor was isolated from a woman aged 40 to 50 with Graves' hyperthyroidism. Sequenced material: blood. The rearrangement links TRBV27 to TRBJ2-7, with D unresolved. CDR3 nucleotide sequence: TGTGCCAGCAGTTTATCTCCGGACGCCCCGGACGAGCAGTACTTC. It specifies CASSLSPDAPDEQYF.